The 13 T cell receptor beta chains given below trace back to one sample, sequenced in a study of cytomegalovirus exposure and HLA in healthy donors. Both 60 Vbeta primers and 13 Jbeta primers went into the PCR. Profiling relied on immunoSEQ multiplex PCR, and the TCRdb table lists in-frame clones only, not all of them. This sample has roughly 100,000 clones, with approximately 71% found just once. The sequenced material came from PBMCs. Receptor source: a female donor in good health and CMV-seronegative.

The rearrangement joins TRBV7-2 to TRBJ2-7, with a weak D call TRBD2 (6 bases). Trimming removed 6 bases from V and 3 bases from J, with 15 bases in between. Looked up from germline, CDR1 is SGHTA and CDR2 is FQGNSA. The CDR3 runs 14 residues. The CDR3 sequence is CASSRAREFYEQYF. In DNA form, the CDR3 reads TGTGCCAGCAGTCGCGCCCGGGAGTTCTACGAGCAGTACTTC.

This clone was detected a few times. J is TRBJ2-4 and V is TRBV11-2, with 14 bases fitting TRBD2. J lost 4 bases, V lost 5 bases, and 7 bases had no gene match. CDR1 is SGHAT, CDR2 FQNNGV, per germline. The CDR3 contains 17 residues. CDR3 in DNA: TGTGCCAGCAGCATGTGGACTAGCGGGGGGCCTAAAAACATTCAGTACTTC. Protein: CASSMWTSGGPKNIQYF.

The chain employs TRBV15 and TRBJ1-5; D unclear. Germline lookup yields CDR1 LNHNV and CDR2 YYDKDF (reference sequence). The CDR3 contains 14 residues. V lost 5 bases and J lost 6, with 14 bases in between. Written as DNA, the CDR3 is TGTGCCACCAGCTACGACGCCCCGGGTCAGCCCCAGCATTTT. The encoded protein is CATSYDAPGQPQHF.

The chain is built from TRBV7-2 and TRBJ2-2; 9 nucleotides agree with TRBD2. Germline CDR1 reads SGHTA; CDR2 reads FQGNSA. V was clipped by 1 base and J by 7 bases; unmatched bases: 4. The CDR3 totals 15 residues. The CDR3 is CASSLGRGGVGELFF. CDR3 sequence (DNA): TGTGCCAGCAGCTTAGGGCGGGGGGGCGTCGGGGAGCTGTTTTTT.

The chain joins TRBV6-1 to TRBJ1-2; D gene uncertain. Looked up from germline, CDR1 is MNHNS and CDR2 is SASEGT. The CDR3 is 12 amino acids. V lost 8 bases and J 8 bases, leaving 15 bases between the germline ends. CDR3 coding DNA: TGTGCCAGCGCAACGGGAGGTTACGGCTACACCTTC. This gives the protein CASATGGYGYTF.

The rearrangement joins TRBV7-2 to TRBJ2-7; 8 positions agree with TRBD1. CDR1 and CDR2 from the germline V gene are SGHTA and FQGNSA. After removal of 4 bases from V and 4 bases from J, the junction contained 6 bases not matched to a gene. The CDR3 spans 14 residues. For the CDR3, the DNA is TGTGCCAGCAGCTCACAGGGGGGTCGATACGAGCAGTACTTC. It translates to CASSSQGGRYEQYF.

CDR3 region: CASSESLAGGNGEQYF. For the CDR3, the DNA is TGCGCCAGCAGTGAGTCTCTTGCGGGGGGCAATGGAGAGCAGTACTTC. The chain combines TRBV10-1 with TRBJ2-7, with TRBD2 matching over 8 bases. Trimming removed 0 bases from V and 7 bases from J; junction bases left unmatched: 11. The CDR3 has 16 residues. Looked up from germline, CDR1 is WNHNN and CDR2 is SYGVQD (reference sequence).

The V gene is TRBV7-2, the J gene TRBJ2-7; 10 nucleotides align to TRBD1. With V trimmed by 4 bases and J by 5 bases, 5 bases remained unmatched. The CDR3 spans 14 residues. Germline V gives CDR1 SGHTA, CDR2 FQGNSA. This CDR3 is CASSSRTGGDEQYF. As DNA, the CDR3 is TGTGCCAGCAGCTCACGGACAGGGGGAGACGAGCAGTACTTC.

The rearrangement links TRBV5-1 to TRBJ1-5, with D possibly TRBD1 on 5 matching bases. This CDR3 has 13 amino acids. V lost 5 bases and J lost 3, with 9 bases in between. Germline V CDR1 and CDR2: SGHRS, YFSETQ. CDR3 nucleotides: TGCGCCAGCAGACCGGACACCAATCAGCCCCAGCATTTT. As protein: CASRPDTNQPQHF.

The chain recombines TRBV7-2 with TRBJ1-5, with D possibly TRBD1 on 6 matching bases. The germline V gene has CDR1 SGHTA and CDR2 FQGNSA. The CDR3 is 16 residues long. V was clipped by 6 bases and J by 0 bases, with 15 bases between them. As DNA, the CDR3 is TGTGCCAGCAGTCCGAGGGGGGGGATTAGCAATCAGCCCCAGCATTTT. It yields the protein CASSPRGGISNQPQHF.

This clone was detected once. One end of the junction fails to match germline, which may point to a read error. V gene TRBV7-9 combines with J gene TRBJ2-1, with D possibly matching TRBD2 (5 bases). CDR1 is SEHNR and CDR2 is FQNEAQ in the germline V gene (reference sequence). The CDR3 spans 11 residues. The CDR3, as DNA: TGTTCCAGCAGCTTCGACGAGGGGCAGTTCTTC. Its protein is CSSSFDEGQFF.

The chain links TRBV2 to TRBJ2-1; the match to TRBD2 covers 10 bases. This CDR3 region has 16 residues. Germline CDR1 is SNHLY and CDR2 is FYNNEI. The V gene end was trimmed by 4 bases and the J gene end by 12 bases; junction bases not matched to a gene: 15. Here the CDR3 reads CASSVTGTSARRSQFF. The CDR3, as DNA: TGTGCCAGCAGTGTAACCGGGACTAGCGCCCGGCGGTCGCAGTTCTTC.

This rearrangement joins TRBV7-8 to TRBJ2-2, with 10 bases matching TRBD2. The CDR3 runs 16 residues. The germline V gene has CDR1 SGHVS and CDR2 FQNEAQ. After removal of 1 base from V and 3 bases from J, the junction contained 2 bases not matched to a gene. The CDR3 DNA reads as TGTGCCAGCAGCTTAGAGGGACTAGCGTACACCGGGGAGCTGTTTTTT. Encoded protein: CASSLEGLAYTGELFF. Complete variable domain (other parts from reference TRBV7-8 and TRBJ2-2): GAGVSQSPRYKVAKRGQDVALRCDPISGHVSLFWYQQALGQGPEFLTYFQNEAQLDKSGLPSDRFFAERPEGSVSTLKIQRTQQEDSAVYLCASSLEGLAYTGELFFGEGSRLTVL.